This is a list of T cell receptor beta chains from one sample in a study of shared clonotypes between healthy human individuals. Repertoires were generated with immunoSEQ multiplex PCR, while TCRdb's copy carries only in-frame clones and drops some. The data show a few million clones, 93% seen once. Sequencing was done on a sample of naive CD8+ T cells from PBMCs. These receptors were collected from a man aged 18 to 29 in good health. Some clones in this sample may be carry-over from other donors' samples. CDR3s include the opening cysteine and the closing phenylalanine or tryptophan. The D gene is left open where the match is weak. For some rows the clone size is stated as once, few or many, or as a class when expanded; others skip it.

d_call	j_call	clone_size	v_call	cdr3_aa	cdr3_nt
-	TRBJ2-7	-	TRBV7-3	CASSFFGGRRHYEQYF	TGTGCCAGCAGCTTCTTCGGCGGACGGAGACACTACGAGCAGTACTTC
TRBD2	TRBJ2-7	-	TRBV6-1	CASTQSGGFFYEQYF	TGTGCCAGCACTCAAAGCGGGGGGTTTTTCTACGAGCAGTACTTC
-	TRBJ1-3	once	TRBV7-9	CASSLGGNTIYF	TGTGCCAGCAGCTTAGGCGGAAACACCATATATTTT
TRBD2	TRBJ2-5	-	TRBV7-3	CASSLAGGQETQYF	TGTGCCAGCAGCTTGGCGGGAGGCCAAGAGACCCAGTACTTC
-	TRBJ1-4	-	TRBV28	CASSLSTQDEKLFF	TGTGCCAGCAGTTTAAGCACACAGGATGAAAAACTGTTTTTT
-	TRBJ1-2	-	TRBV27	CASRSGPNTRDGYTF	TGTGCCAGCAGATCCGGGCCGAACACCCGGGATGGCTACACCTTC
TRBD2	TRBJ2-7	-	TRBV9	CASSVKGGMEQYF	TGTGCCAGCAGCGTAAAGGGAGGGATGGAGCAGTACTTC
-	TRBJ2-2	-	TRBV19	CASSWTEGTGELFF	TGTGCCAGTAGTTGGACGGAAGGTACCGGGGAGCTGTTTTTT
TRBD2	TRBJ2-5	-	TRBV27	CASSISGTQETQYF	TGTGCCAGCAGTATTAGCGGGACCCAAGAGACCCAGTACTTC
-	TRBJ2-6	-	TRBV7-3	CASSLPHAGANVLTF	TGTGCCAGCAGCTTACCCCACGCTGGGGCCAACGTCCTGACTTTC
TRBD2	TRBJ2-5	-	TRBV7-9	CASSDTGGRARETQYF	TGTGCCAGCAGCGATACGGGCGGGAGGGCCCGGGAGACCCAGTACTTC
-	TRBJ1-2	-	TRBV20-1	CSGRNNGYTF	TGCAGTGGCAGGAATAATGGCTACACCTTC
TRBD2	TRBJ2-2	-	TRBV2	CASSERTSGRAGTGELFF	TGTGCCAGCAGTGAACGGACTAGCGGGAGGGCGGGGACCGGGGAGCTGTTTTTT
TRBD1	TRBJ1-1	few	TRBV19	CASRRQGMNTEAFF	TGTGCCAGTAGAAGACAGGGGATGAACACTGAAGCTTTCTTT
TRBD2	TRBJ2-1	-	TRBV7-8	CASSLPGLDWEQFF	TGTGCCAGCAGCTTACCGGGACTAGACTGGGAGCAGTTCTTC
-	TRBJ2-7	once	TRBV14	CASGHGTYEQYF	TGTGCCAGCGGACACGGGACCTACGAGCAGTACTTC